Detailed here is one T cell receptor (beta chain). Antigen specificity is unknown. This sample was included in a study of high-grade serous ovarian cancer treatment subgroups. There are 14 residues in the CDR3. Deletions cut 4 bases from V and 3 bases from J, with 7 bases between. Germline CDR1 is MGHDK and CDR2 is SYGVNS. TCRdb keeps only in-frame clones here, not all; method: immunoSEQ multiplex PCR. The sample lists about 1,600 clones, approximately 70% occurring once. Tumor samples were obtained before definitive surgery or chemotherapy. Study-level results: Bulk tumor TCR sequencing gave no spatial information.

Specimen: tumor tissue. The chain recombines TRBV25-1 with TRBJ1-6; the D is unclear. The TCR originated in a human donor with high-grade serous ovarian cancer. CDR3: CASSGISYNSPLHF. For the CDR3, the DNA is TGTGCCAGCAGTGGGATCAGCTATAATTCACCCCTCCACTTT.